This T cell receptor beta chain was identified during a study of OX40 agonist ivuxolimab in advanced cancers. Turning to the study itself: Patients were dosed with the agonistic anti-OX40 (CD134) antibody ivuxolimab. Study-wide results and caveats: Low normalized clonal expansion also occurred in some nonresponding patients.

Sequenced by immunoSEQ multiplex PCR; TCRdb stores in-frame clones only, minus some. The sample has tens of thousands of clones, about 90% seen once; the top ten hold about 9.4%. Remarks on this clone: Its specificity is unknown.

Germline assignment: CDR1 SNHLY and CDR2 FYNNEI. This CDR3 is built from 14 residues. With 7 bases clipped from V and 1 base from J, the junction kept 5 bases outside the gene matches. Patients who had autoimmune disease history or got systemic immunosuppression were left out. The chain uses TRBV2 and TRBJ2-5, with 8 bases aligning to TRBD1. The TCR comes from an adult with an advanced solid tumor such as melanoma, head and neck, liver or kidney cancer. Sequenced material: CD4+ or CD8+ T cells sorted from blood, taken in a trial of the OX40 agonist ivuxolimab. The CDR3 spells CASKRTGSQETQYF. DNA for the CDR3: TGTGCCAGCAAGAGGACAGGGAGCCAAGAGACCCAGTACTTC. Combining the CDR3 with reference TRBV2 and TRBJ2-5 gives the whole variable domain EPEVTQTPSHQVTQMGQEVILRCVPISNHLYFYWYRQILGQKVEFLVSFYNNEISEKSEIFDDQFSVERPDGSNFTLKIRSTKLEDSAMYFCASKRTGSQETQYFGPGTRLLVL.